The 7 T cell receptor beta chains below all came from one sample that was sequenced in a study of response to subunit inactivated influenza vaccine. TCRdb re-called the RT-PCR reads through MiXCR, storing one row per CDR3 protein. The sample has fewer than 750,000 distinct CDR3 sequences; approximately 15% are singletons. The specimen was PBMCs from blood, collected about 13 days after vaccination. The source is a man aged 50 to 60 who received an inactivated influenza vaccine.

The table lists this clonotype with a few counts. The V call is TRBV10-3, the J call TRBJ2-7; TRBD2 matches at 9 bases. Trimming cost V 5 bases and J 5 bases; bases outside gene matches: 7. From germline, CDR1 is ENHRY and CDR2 SYGVKD. This CDR3 is 14 amino acids long. CDR3 region: CAISWLSSGDEQYF. For the CDR3, the DNA is TGTGCCATCAGTTGGTTGTCTAGCGGGGACGAGCAGTACTTC.

The rearrangement uses TRBV12-3 or TRBV12-4 and TRBJ2-2; D tentatively fits TRBD1 or TRBD2 (6 bases each). The CDR3 extends over 16 amino acids. Between the trimmed V and J ends, which lost 2 bases and 7 bases, there was a span of 17 bases. CDR3 sequence (DNA): TGTGCCAGCAGTTTAATTCGGGGGCGCGTCGGCGGGGAGCTGTTTTTT. It encodes CASSLIRGRVGGELFF.

This clonotype showed up just once. The chain employs TRBV6-2 or TRBV6-3 and TRBJ2-4, with 11 nucleotides matching TRBD2. Germline lookup yields CDR1 MNHEY and CDR2 SVGEGT. The CDR3 totals 15 residues. V gave up 6 bases and J gave up 4 bases; unmatched junction bases: 5. For the CDR3, the DNA is TGTGCCAGCAGCTTCGGACTAGCGGGTAAAAACATTCAGTACTTC. It yields the protein CASSFGLAGKNIQYF.

J is TRBJ1-4 and V is TRBV7-6; 7 nucleotides agree with TRBD1. CDR1 SGHVS and CDR2 FNYEAQ come from the germline V gene. The CDR3 length is 17 residues. V was pared by 4 bases and J by 6 bases, with 14 bases of the junction left unmatched. The chain's CDR3 is CASSWTLHRGMDEKLFF. In DNA form, the CDR3 reads TGTGCCAGCAGCTGGACTTTACACAGGGGAATGGATGAAAAACTGTTTTTT.

This clonotype was recorded a few times. This sequence joins TRBV7-6 and TRBJ2-7; 7 bases align to TRBD2. The ends lost 1 base at V and 6 bases at J; junction bases unmatched: 12. The V gene's germline CDR1 is SGHVS and CDR2 FNYEAQ. The CDR3 runs 16 residues. CDR3 in amino acids: CASSLDGGQGGGEQYF. The CDR3, as DNA: TGTGCCAGCAGCTTAGACGGAGGTCAGGGCGGGGGCGAGCAGTACTTC.

This clonotype has only a few counts. The V call is TRBV29-1, the J call TRBJ1-2; 8 positions agree with TRBD1. CDR1 is SQVTM, CDR2 ANQGSEA, per germline. CDR3 size: 13 residues. V shed 5 bases, J shed 2 bases, and the junction held 4 bases outside the gene matches. The CDR3 loop reads CSVIGQGNYGYTF. The CDR3 nucleotides are TGCAGCGTTATTGGACAGGGCAACTATGGCTACACCTTC. Based on the CDR3 plus reference TRBV29-1 and TRBJ1-2, the full variable domain is SAVISQKPSRDICQRGTSLTIQCQVDSQVTMMFWYRQQPGQSLTLIATANQGSEATYESGFVIDKFPISRPNLTFSTLTVSNMSPEDSSIYLCSVIGQGNYGYTFGSGTRLTVV.

This clonotype was counted only a few times. The rearrangement uses TRBV18 and TRBJ2-5; maybe TRBD2 (6 bases). The germline gives CDR1 KGHSH, CDR2 LQKENI. V was clipped by 6 bases and J by 4 bases, with 15 bases between them. The CDR3 is 14 amino acids. The CDR3 here is CASSQMGLSETQYF. The DNA of the CDR3 is TGTGCCAGCTCCCAAATGGGACTTTCAGAGACCCAGTACTTC.